This T cell receptor beta chain emerged from a study of cytomegalovirus exposure and HLA in healthy donors (dated by TCRdb to the late 2010s). As for the study more broadly: In an earlier analysis of 450 to 750 of the donors, 276 Gb of sequence data and some 100 million unique TCR beta sequences from 150 million to 200 million T cells were reported. An early release that covered fewer than 800 HLA-typed donors contained approximately 300 gigabases of sequencing data and 70 million to 100 million unique TCR sequences. Of the 350 to 450 genotyped donors, approximately 80% fell in the genetic ancestry cluster associated with self-reported Caucasian donors. The study aimed to test whether signatures of past pathogen exposure could be identified by cataloging public T cell receptors. The study profiled the T cell repertoires of about 720 subjects by immunosequencing and related them to cytomegalovirus serostatus. Besides the first cohort of 550 to 750 subjects, a separate validation cohort made up of about 120 different subjects was used. To predict cytomegalovirus infection status, the study combined high-throughput TCR immunosequencing, statistical association of individual TCRs with disease status, and machine learning. In a later analysis, previously published TCR beta repertoires from roughly 710 donors were re-analyzed and high-resolution HLA genotyping was added so that TCR occurrence patterns could be studied. Rather than using new phenotypic data, the later analysis identified candidate immune exposures from TCR beta sequences and from how often those sequences occurred across donors. To decide whether each TCR beta V gene segment behaved as functional or pseudogenic, an earlier analysis of nearly 600 of the donors relied on high-throughput TCR beta sequencing. Donor age, sex, ethnicity and CMV serostatus were compiled together with the repertoire data. A later genetic analysis took genome-wide SNP genotypes for about 55% of the roughly 700 donors and used that subset as a discovery cohort. All discovery cohort repertoires had been generated using a single sequencing platform. Both class I and class II loci were covered by HLA typing, at four-digit resolution. Typing coverage differed by locus: A, B, C, DRB1 and DQB1 were typed in about 629-640 donors, DQA1 in 500 to 550, DPA1 in 600 to 610, and DPB1 in approximately 450. Roughly 5 DR-DQ haplotypes were treated as single units for association and clustering because of strong linkage in the cohort. On average, 235,054 unique TCR beta nucleotide sequences were sequenced per donor among more than 350 genotyped donors of the cohort, with roughly a sixth of those sequences being non-productive.

Note on this clone: What this receptor recognizes is not known. No base quality information exists; no much larger clone differs at one position.

The library relied on the immunoSEQ multiplex PCR assay. A mixture of 60 forward primers for TCR Vbeta segments and 13 reverse primers for TCR Jbeta segments was used in the multiplex PCR. The CDR3 region of rearranged TCR beta genes was amplified from genomic DNA by a multiplex PCR assay. Amplified TCR beta libraries were sequenced as 87-base-pair reads on the Illumina HiSeq System. The published analysis was carried out like this. A later analysis tallied approximately 87 million unique TCR beta chains across the 700 or so repertoires, and approximately 12 million of those chains were shared by two or more donors. Raw reads were error-corrected and collapsed into unique sequences with a nearest-neighbor algorithm that merged closely related sequences to remove PCR and sequencing errors. V, D and J gene segments were assigned by aligning CDR3 sequences to IMGT reference sequences. Each retained sequence needed at least a six-nucleotide match to both a V gene segment and a J gene segment. Rearrangements were classified as productive when the CDR3 lacked stop codons and remained in frame with V and J, and all other rearrangements were classified as non-productive. CDR3 was defined according to IMGT convention as the region running from the second conserved V-encoded cysteine to the conserved J-encoded phenylalanine. In an earlier analysis of 550 to 650 of the donors, sequences lacking an unambiguous match to a single V gene segment were excluded. In an earlier analysis of a few hundred of the donors, V segments were called functional above 56.7% productive rearrangements and were called segregating when the between-donor standard deviation exceeded 5%. A statistical classification framework was developed to diagnose cytomegalovirus status using the catalog of TCR beta chain sequences. A later analysis assigned V and J genes by comparing TCR nucleotide sequences with IMGT/GENE-DB human TR gene sequences. A later analysis assigned CDR3 sequences and most-parsimonious VDJ recombination scenarios with the TCRdist pipeline. A later analysis defined each TCR beta chain by its CDR3 amino acid sequence plus V-gene family, and excluded reads lacking a unique V-gene family. To address suspected cross-contamination and a sequencing artifact, a later analysis removed 592 highly shared, low-generation-probability nucleotide sequences. In a later analysis, a clonal expansion index was calculated for each public chain from normalized within-repertoire ranks of inferred template counts. Generation probabilities in a later analysis came from a VDJ recombination model fitted to out-of-frame rearrangements, and those results were checked against IGoR. Hypergeometric tests were used in a later analysis to score TCR-TCR, TCR-HLA and TCR-CMV co-occurrence, with a repertoire-size bias correction applied to the TCR pairs. False discovery rates were estimated in a later analysis by permuting HLA or CMV assignments 20 times. In a later analysis, co-occurring TCRs were grouped using DBSCAN, with TCRdist sequence similarity added in when clustering inside HLA-allele-positive subsets. Co-occurrence clustering excluded repertoires with fewer than 30,000 or more than 120,000 public chains, plus five with anomalous nucleotide sharing. This is the immuneACCESS table as TCRdb keeps it, with only in-frame sequences that have V and J called. A part of the clones is gone; compared with another copy, unresolved V genes explain less than half, and the rest is unexplained. The DNA gave D and trimming, while V, J and clone size come from that table. For this sample there are fewer than 150,000 clones; 75% to 90% appear just once. The ten largest clones represent approximately 6.7% of the sample.

What the work shows at the level of the full study, not this receptor alone: For the cohort, immune exposure information was limited to CMV serostatus. The authors suggested that the approach could potentially be generalized to other disease states and immunological phenotypes. An earlier analysis of approximately 570 of the donors showed that most TCR beta V segments appeared in productive rearrangements either about 87% or about 30% of the time, which broadly matched IMGT annotations. In a later analysis, some 18,000 TCR beta sequences were associated with specific HLA alleles at a false discovery rate of 0.05. The cohort was sequenced for TCR beta chains only, and without alpha or paired-chain data the features that could be detected were limited. Some IMGT-functional V segments, including TRBV6-2 and TRBV6-3, could not be told apart with the 87-base-pair reads, so those segments were excluded. Linkage disequilibrium might explain the correlated functional status among segregating V segments, but an unknown experimental factor could not be ruled out. Sequencing depth was assumed to be roughly uniform across donors in the presence/absence analyses, though that assumption may not hold. In the study, 150 to 200 TCR beta chains were listed as associated with cytomegalovirus. In a later analysis, most CMV-associated TCR beta chains were found to appear HLA-restricted, with HLA associations seemingly driven largely by CMV exposure. Because some donors lacked HLA typing at each locus, the association tests relied only on the typed subset. A further reported finding was that TCR beta sequences accurately predicted the HLA-A and HLA-B alleles for most subjects in the first cohort. When HLA alleles, especially DR and DQ, strongly co-occurred, TCR associations were difficult to assign to individual alleles. The classifier was reported to diagnose cytomegalovirus status with high specificity and sensitivity in both the original cohort and the validation cohort. A later genetic analysis reported fewer N-insertions in productive TCRs among donors in an Asian-associated ancestry cluster than the approximately 670-donor mean. According to a later analysis, TCR association rates differed among HLA loci, with DRB1 alleles showing the most associated TCRs and HLA-C alleles showing the fewest. In a later genetic analysis, a missense DCLRE1C variant was associated with V-gene and J-gene trimming of TCR beta chains, and the association was replicated in an independent cohort. In vitro tests confirmed that a few of the cytomegalovirus-associated TCR beta chains recognize cytomegalovirus antigens. In a later analysis, HLA-associated TCR beta chains were found to be more clonally expanded and to have lower generation probabilities than equally common non-associated chains. Because counts were too low, 15 to 20 rarely observed V segments, including chromosome 9 orphons, were left out of the earlier analysis of about 620 of the donors. In a later analysis, several top co-occurrence clusters were reported to appear linked to parvovirus B19, influenza, CMV and Epstein-Barr virus. A cluster of highly shared sequence variants was judged likely to be a technical artifact of the sequencing pipeline. Most TCR sequences were seen in very few donors, while some public TCRs were found in many individuals.

The cohort comprised some 730 healthy bone marrow donors. Cohort members were all nominally healthy when sampled, although unrecorded immune exposures were likely present. The donor was CMV seropositive and belonged to the group of 250 to 300 seropositive cohort members. Every donor gave a peripheral blood sample, and the peripheral blood mononuclear cells from that sample were used for TCR beta sequencing. The Qiagen DNeasy Blood Extraction Kit was used to extract genomic DNA from the blood cell samples. For CDR1 and CDR2, the germline V gene (reference sequence) lists MNHEY and SMNVEV. Here V drops 5 bases and J drops 0 bases, and the junction holds 1 base not matched to any gene. Including the terminal cysteine and phenylalanine, the CDR3 comprises 13 residues. This entry keeps only the CDR3 DNA: 39 bases, framed from base 1.

The sequencing sample was made of PBMCs. The receptor was derived from a woman between 25 and 40 years old in good health and CMV-seropositive. Rearrangement joined TRBV27 to TRBJ2-7; TRBD2 aligns with 7 central bases. At the DNA level, the sequence is TGTGCCAGCAGTCGGGACTACTCCTACGAGCAGTACTTC. Its translation reads: CASSRDYSYEQYF.